These T cell receptor beta chains were read from a single sample in a study of PD-L1 blockade in urothelial cancer. Repertoires were generated with immunoSEQ multiplex PCR, while TCRdb's copy carries only in-frame clones and drops some. This table holds 30,000 to 50,000 clones, 80% to 95% found once. The material sequenced was PBMCs, taken around atezolizumab (anti-PD-L1) treatment. These receptors all stem from an older woman with urothelial cancer. Each CDR3 is given with its conserved first and last residue. The D gene is left open where the match is weak. Not all rows give a size; the values are once, few, many and, for expanded clones, a class.

V gene	D gene	J gene	clone size	CDR3 protein	CDR3 DNA
TRBV19	TRBD1	TRBJ2-7	NA	CASQRTGGIYEQYF	TGTGCCAGTCAGCGGACAGGGGGTATCTACGAGCAGTACTTC
TRBV28	NA	TRBJ1-1	NA	CASSPIGTEAFF	TGTGCCAGCAGTCCAATCGGCACTGAAGCTTTCTTT
TRBV25-1	TRBD2	TRBJ2-7	NA	CASSESASGTPYEQYF	TGTGCCAGCAGTGAATCTGCTAGCGGGACCCCCTACGAGCAGTACTTC
TRBV27	NA	TRBJ2-7	once	CASSPQGPYEQYF	TGTGCCAGCAGTCCGCAGGGCCCCTACGAGCAGTACTTC
TRBV28	NA	TRBJ1-5	NA	CASSHNPGVLSNQPQHF	TGTGCCAGCAGTCACAACCCAGGCGTATTGAGCAATCAGCCCCAGCATTTT
TRBV18	TRBD2	TRBJ2-7	NA	CASSTIGRADEQYF	TGTGCCAGCTCTACGATCGGGAGGGCCGACGAGCAGTACTTC
TRBV7-2	TRBD2	TRBJ2-1	NA	CASSIPGLAGVDENEQFF	TGTGCCAGCAGCATCCCGGGACTAGCGGGAGTTGATGAGAATGAGCAGTTCTTC
TRBV19	NA	TRBJ2-1	once	CASSMRQPYNEQFF	TGTGCCAGTAGTATGAGACAGCCATACAATGAGCAGTTCTTC
TRBV28	NA	TRBJ1-1	NA	CASSPPGPNTEAFF	TGTGCCAGCAGTCCCCCAGGGCCGAACACTGAAGCTTTCTTT
TRBV4-1	TRBD1	TRBJ2-7	NA	CASSQIQGAYEQYF	TGCGCCAGCAGCCAAATCCAGGGGGCGTACGAGCAGTACTTC
TRBV4-1	TRBD2	TRBJ2-7	NA	CASSSEAGVAYYEQYF	TGCGCCAGCAGTTCCGAAGCGGGAGTTGCCTACTACGAGCAGTACTTC
TRBV28	TRBD1	TRBJ1-5	NA	CASSAQGVGNQPQHF	TGTGCCAGCAGTGCACAGGGGGTTGGCAATCAGCCCCAGCATTTT
TRBV5-8	TRBD2	TRBJ2-1	NA	CASSGGAGPTDEQFF	TGTGCCAGCAGTGGGGGAGCGGGACCTACGGATGAGCAGTTCTTC
TRBV5-4	TRBD1	TRBJ2-1	NA	CASSSGQGSSYNEQFF	TGTGCCAGCAGCTCGGGACAGGGGAGCTCCTACAATGAGCAGTTCTTC
TRBV5-4	TRBD2	TRBJ2-2	NA	CASSGTGTSGRAGELFF	TGTGCCAGCAGCGGAACCGGGACTAGCGGGAGGGCCGGGGAGCTGTTTTTT
TRBV19	NA	TRBJ2-7	NA	CASSGKDSRGEQYF	TGTGCCAGTAGCGGAAAGGACTCACGGGGGGAGCAGTACTTC
TRBV14	NA	TRBJ2-7	NA	CASSPAGVIFAYEQYF	TGTGCCAGCAGCCCCGCAGGGGTGATTTTTGCCTACGAGCAGTACTTC
TRBV27	NA	TRBJ1-1	NA	CASSFGTEGEAFF	TGTGCCAGCAGTTTTGGGACGGAGGGTGAAGCTTTCTTT
TRBV5-1	TRBD2	TRBJ2-7	NA	CASSPGTSVYEQYF	TGCGCCAGCAGCCCAGGGACTAGCGTCTACGAGCAGTACTTC
TRBV9	TRBD1	TRBJ1-1	NA	CASSVRGGDSNTEAFF	TGTGCCAGCAGCGTCCGGGGGGGGGACAGTAACACTGAAGCTTTCTTT
TRBV5-4	NA	TRBJ2-3	NA	CASSREALDTQYF	TGTGCCAGCAGCAGGGAGGCGTTAGATACGCAGTATTTT
TRBV27	TRBD2	TRBJ2-2	NA	CASRRTSGNTGELFF	TGTGCCAGCAGAAGGACTAGCGGGAACACCGGGGAGCTGTTTTTT
TRBV2	NA	TRBJ1-2	NA	CASSWDTPLGNYGYTF	TGTGCCAGCAGTTGGGACACTCCTTTGGGAAACTATGGCTACACCTTC
TRBV11-3	NA	TRBJ2-1	NA	CASSLEGERFAEQFF	TGTGCCAGCAGCTTAGAAGGGGAACGCTTCGCTGAGCAGTTCTTC
TRBV27	TRBD2	TRBJ2-7	NA	CASSLSGRTHEQYF	TGTGCCAGCAGCCTTAGCGGGAGGACCCACGAGCAGTACTTC
TRBV6-5	NA	TRBJ1-2	NA	CASKQGNYGYTF	TGTGCCAGCAAGCAGGGGAACTATGGCTACACCTTC
TRBV7-7	NA	TRBJ2-2	once	CASSLGSREPVTGELFF	TGTGCTAGCAGCTTAGGTTCGAGGGAGCCAGTAACCGGGGAGCTGTTTTTT
TRBV10-3	TRBD2	TRBJ2-1	NA	CAIGGASGNYNEQFF	TGTGCCATCGGCGGGGCTAGCGGGAACTACAATGAGCAGTTCTTC
TRBV7-2	TRBD2	TRBJ2-1	NA	CASSSSGSGDNEQFF	TGTGCCAGCAGCAGTAGCGGGAGCGGGGACAATGAGCAGTTCTTC
TRBV19	TRBD2	TRBJ2-5	NA	CASSIVLAEETQYF	TGTGCCAGTAGTATAGTACTAGCGGAAGAGACCCAGTACTTC
TRBV6-5	NA	TRBJ2-7	NA	CASRLFTGPTYEQYF	TGTGCCAGCAGGCTATTCACAGGTCCGACCTACGAGCAGTACTTC
TRBV9	NA	TRBJ2-3	NA	CASSVLGGTDTQYF	TGTGCCAGCAGCGTTCTCGGGGGCACAGATACGCAGTATTTT
TRBV10-2	TRBD1	TRBJ1-4	NA	CASRGGQGAGEKLFF	TGCGCCAGCAGGGGGGGACAGGGGGCCGGTGAAAAACTGTTTTTT
TRBV19	NA	TRBJ2-1	NA	CASSIEVTGYNEQFF	TGTGCCAGTAGTATAGAAGTTACAGGCTACAATGAGCAGTTCTTC